Detailed here is one TCR beta chain. Its target is unknown. The sample is drawn from a study of CD8+ T cells in alopecia areata. Isolated RNA was reverse transcribed into cDNA used as the sequencing template. Libraries were prepared by immunoSEQ multiplex PCR; TCRdb keeps only in-frame clonotypes and omits some of them. The top ten hold roughly 3.3% of the sample, which has about 200,000 clones, 55% to 70% seen once. Treatment in this sample: oral pan-JAK inhibitor, 5-10 mg twice daily. Study conclusions and caveats: There was only one nonresponder, so it was unclear how baseline CD8+ expansion relates to response. Normal-skin resident alphabeta T cells also appear among scalp sample sequences. Greater clonality was observed in lesional scalp samples, especially alopecia totalis/universalis, versus normal scalp.

The CDR3 loop spans 18 amino acids. V lost 5 bases and J lost 2; bases outside the gene matches: 16. Germline V CDR1 and CDR2: MDHEN, SYDVKM. Here the sequenced sample was CD4+ T cells sorted from blood, taken at week 4, from a patient treated with tofacitinib. The sequence derives from a human donor with alopecia areata. The chain has TRBV28 and TRBJ2-3; 7 nucleotides line up with TRBD2. This CDR3 is CASSPPRRSSGFTDTQYF. The CDR3 coding sequence is TGTGCCAGCAGTCCCCCTCGCCGGTCTAGCGGATTCACAGATACGCAGTATTTT.